Listed here are 32 T cell receptor beta chains from one sample, sequenced in a study of blood T cell repertoires in COVID-19. Clones were sequenced by immunoSEQ multiplex PCR, and TCRdb holds only the in-frame ones, with some missing. The repertoire holds 150,000 to 200,000 clones, 83% seen once, with over 1.5% in the top ten. The sequenced material came from peripheral blood. The receptors here all came from a human donor in a cohort sampled during active COVID-19.

DNA of the CDR3: TGTGCCAGCAGGGTCGCCTCCCGAGGCACCGGGGAGCTGTTTTTT. It is translated as CASRVASRGTGELFF. The chain joins TRBV25-1 to TRBJ2-2; D is unresolved. In germline, CDR1 is MGHDK, CDR2 SYGVNS. Trimming left V 6 bases short and J 4 bases short, with 15 bases between. This CDR3 contains 15 residues.

V gene TRBV5-4 combines with J gene TRBJ1-1, with 7 bases lining up with TRBD1. Germline CDR1 SGHNT, CDR2 YYREEE (reference sequence). The CDR3 runs to 15 residues. V shed 3 bases, J shed 4 bases, and the junction held 9 bases outside the gene matches. CDR3 coding DNA: TGTGCCAGCAGCTCGAGGAGAGCAGGGGGCACTGAAGCTTTCTTT. Translating gives CASSSRRAGGTEAFF.

The genes are TRBV6-5 and TRBJ2-7, with D possibly matching TRBD1 (6 bases). The CDR3 loop spans 12 amino acids. In germline, CDR1 is MNHEY, CDR2 SVGAGI. Trimming left V 7 bases short and J 2 bases short, with 9 bases between. This chain's CDR3 is CASIKGAYEQYF. For the CDR3, the DNA is TGTGCCAGCATCAAGGGGGCCTACGAGCAGTACTTC.

V gene TRBV28 combines with J gene TRBJ1-1; TRBD1 is a possible D gene (5 bases). Germline CDR1 and CDR2: MDHEN and SYDVKM. This CDR3 is built from 11 residues. V gave up 6 bases and J gave up 8 bases, with 10 bases separating them. The CDR3 region has the DNA TGTGCCAGCAGGTATAACAGGGAAGCTTTCTTT. Translating gives CASRYNREAFF.

J is TRBJ1-2 and V is TRBV19; TRBD1 matches at 8 bases. V shed 8 bases, J shed 8 bases, and the junction held 7 bases outside the gene matches. Germline V lookup: CDR1 LNHDA, CDR2 SQIVND (reference sequence). The CDR3 totals 12 residues. The CDR3 loop is CASADRVGGYTF. For the CDR3, the DNA is TGTGCCAGTGCGGACAGGGTCGGAGGCTACACCTTC.

The chain recombines TRBV9 with TRBJ2-3; possibly TRBD1 for D (6 bases). V dropped 3 bases and J dropped 0 bases, with 11 bases sitting between them. CDR1 and CDR2 (germline): SGDLS, YYNGEE. The CDR3 totals 15 residues. DNA for the CDR3: TGTGCCAGCAGCGCGACAGGACCTAGCACAGATACGCAGTATTTT. Protein product: CASSATGPSTDTQYF.

Here the CDR3 reads CASSQDRTLASNEQFF. In nucleotides, the CDR3 is TGCGCCAGCAGCCAAGATCGTACCCTAGCTTCCAATGAGCAGTTCTTC. The V call is TRBV4-3, the J call TRBJ2-1, with TRBD2 as a possible D gene (5 bases). V dropped 0 bases and J dropped 6 bases, with 15 bases sitting between them. The CDR3 is made up of 16 amino acids. Germline CDR1 and CDR2: LGHNA and YSLEER.

V usage is TRBV7-9 and J usage is TRBJ2-7, with 7 bases matching TRBD2. The CDR3 runs to 15 residues. Germline CDR1 and CDR2: SEHNR and FQNEAQ (reference sequence). Germline trimming cut 0 bases from V and 2 bases from J; bases unmatched to any gene: 4. The CDR3 DNA sequence: TGTGCCAGCAGCTTAGCGAACGGGGGGACCTACGAGCAGTACTTC. This gives the protein CASSLANGGTYEQYF.

The gene calls are TRBV28 and TRBJ2-1; 11 nucleotides match TRBD2. CDR3 length: 14 residues. The V gene end was trimmed by 4 bases and the J gene end by 6 bases; junction bases not matched to a gene: 2. Germline loops: CDR1 MDHEN, CDR2 SYDVKM. Written as DNA, the CDR3 is TGTGCCAGCAGTTCTAGCGGGAGGATCAATGAGCAGTTCTTC. Translated, it gives CASSSSGRINEQFF. Complete variable domain (other parts from reference TRBV28 and TRBJ2-1): DVKVTQSSRYLVKRTGEKVFLECVQDMDHENMFWYRQDPGLGLRLIYFSYDVKMKEKGDIPEGYSVSREKKERFSLILESASTNQTSMYLCASSSSGRINEQFFGPGTRLTVL.

This chain connects TRBV18 to TRBJ1-5; D might be TRBD1 (5 bases). CDR3 length: 12 amino acids. Germline CDR1 reads KGHSH; CDR2 reads LQKENI. Trimming cost V 0 bases and J 8 bases, with 5 bases left between them. CDR3 sequence reads: CASSPPGEPQHF. The CDR3 DNA reads as TGTGCCAGCTCACCACCAGGGGAGCCCCAGCATTTT.

With regard to this clone: Additional DNA sequences in this sample encode the identical CDR3. The chain has TRBV2 and TRBJ2-7; unclear D gene. Germline CDR1 reads SNHLY; CDR2 reads FYNNEI. This CDR3 comprises 12 residues. The V gene lost 2 bases and the J gene lost 4 bases, with 6 bases spanning the gap. The CDR3 DNA sequence: TGTGCCAGCAGTGAACAGGATTACGAGCAGTACTTC. Encoded protein: CASSEQDYEQYF.

V usage is TRBV10-2 and J usage is TRBJ1-2, with TRBD1 identical over 7 bases. Germline values: CDR1 WSHSY, CDR2 SAAADI. CDR3 length: 13 amino acids. The V gene end was trimmed by 3 bases and the J gene end by 6 bases; junction bases not matched to a gene: 4. The chain's CDR3 is CASSDPDRDGYTF. The DNA of the CDR3 is TGCGCCAGCAGTGATCCCGACAGGGATGGCTACACCTTC.

The chain recombines TRBV7-2 with TRBJ1-1; 10 nucleotides agree with TRBD1. Looked up from germline, CDR1 is SGHTA and CDR2 is FQGNSA. The CDR3 loop spans 16 amino acids. With V trimmed by 2 bases and J by 3 bases, 6 bases remained unmatched. CDR3 in DNA: TGTGCCAGCAGCTTACGGACAGGGGGTTTGTACACTGAAGCTTTCTTT. Its translation is CASSLRTGGLYTEAFF. The full variable domain, with the rest looked up from reference TRBV7-2 and TRBJ1-1, is GAGVSQSPSNKVTEKGKDVELRCDPISGHTALYWYRQSLGQGLEFLIYFQGNSAPDKSGLPSDRFSAERTGGSVSTLTIQRTQQEDSAVYLCASSLRTGGLYTEAFFGQGTRLTVV.

The chain recombines TRBV4-2 with TRBJ2-1, with 15 bases lining up with TRBD2. The J segment lost 4 bases and the V segment lost 0 bases, leaving 4 bases of the junction unmatched. This CDR3 is built from 18 residues. The germline gives CDR1 LGHNA, CDR2 YNFKEQ. For the CDR3, the DNA is TGTGCCAGCAGCCAAGATCCCGGACTAGCGGGAGGGTACAATGAGCAGTTCTTC. Protein product: CASSQDPGLAGGYNEQFF.

The rearrangement uses TRBV29-1 and TRBJ2-1; perhaps TRBD2 as D (5 bases). The CDR3 loop spans 14 amino acids. Germline loops: CDR1 SQVTM, CDR2 ANQGSEA. V shed 4 bases and J shed 6 bases, with 16 bases lying between them. The CDR3 here is CSVGERTPSNEQFF. The CDR3 bases are TGCAGCGTTGGTGAGCGGACCCCCTCCAATGAGCAGTTCTTC.

This rearrangement joins TRBV24-1 to TRBJ2-1; TRBD1 matches at 10 bases. The V gene's germline CDR1 is KGHDR and CDR2 SFDVKD. J was trimmed by 6 bases and V by 2 bases; bases with no gene match: 3. This CDR3 is 15 amino acids long. The chain's CDR3 is CATSDSRTGGNEQFF. In DNA, the CDR3 is TGTGCCACCAGTGATTCACGGACAGGGGGCAATGAGCAGTTCTTC.

The chain combines TRBV29-1 with TRBJ2-7; D is perhaps TRBD1 (5 bases). The germline V gene has CDR1 SQVTM and CDR2 ANQGSEA. This CDR3 has 14 amino acids. V was pared by 0 bases and J by 2 bases, with 11 bases between. Written as DNA, the CDR3 is TGCAGCGTTGAAGATCAGTCAGGGCCCTACGAGCAGTACTTC. Amino acids: CSVEDQSGPYEQYF.

The CDR3 nucleotides read TGCGCCAGCAGCCAAGATTCTGCTAGCGGGAGCTCCTACGAGCAGTACTTC. Amino acid sequence: CASSQDSASGSSYEQYF. V and J are TRBV4-1 and TRBJ2-7; 10 nucleotides line up with TRBD2. The CDR3 covers 17 residues. V lost 0 bases and J lost 0; bases outside the gene matches: 5. CDR1 MGHRA and CDR2 YSYEKL come from the germline V gene.

This chain connects TRBV5-8 to TRBJ2-7, with 9 bases that match TRBD1. Losses at the gene ends were 1 base for V and 7 bases for J; bases not matched to a gene: 12. CDR3 length: 16 residues. Germline V gene sequence: CDR1 SGHTS, CDR2 YDEGEE. CDR3 nucleotides: TGTGCCAGCAGCTTGTATGGGACAGGGTCCCTTCTGGAGCAGTACTTC. This encodes CASSLYGTGSLLEQYF.

This clone showed up just once. The chain has TRBV24-1 and TRBJ2-1; D may be TRBD1 (6 bases). This CDR3 is 14 amino acids long. V shed 4 bases and J shed 4 bases, with 10 bases lying between them. Germline assignment: CDR1 KGHDR and CDR2 SFDVKD. The CDR3 protein is CATSEAGVYNEQFF. In DNA, the CDR3 is TGTGCCACCAGTGAAGCAGGGGTTTACAATGAGCAGTTCTTC.

This clone has a single count. V and J are TRBV29-1 and TRBJ2-3; 7 bases map to TRBD1. The CDR3 loop spans 14 amino acids. J gave up 4 bases and V 6 bases, and 10 bases lay outside the gene matches. CDR1 and CDR2 from the germline V gene are SQVTM and ANQGSEA. The CDR3 loop is CSVGDSHSADTQYF. Written as DNA, the CDR3 is TGCAGCGTAGGGGACAGTCACTCGGCAGATACGCAGTATTTT.

The chain has TRBV25-1 and TRBJ2-2, with D unclear. In germline, CDR1 is MGHDK, CDR2 SYGVNS. The CDR3 is made up of 13 amino acids. Trimming removed 3 bases from V and 6 bases from J, with 8 bases in between. CDR3 sequence reads: CASSEPGSGELFF. DNA for the CDR3: TGTGCCAGCAGTGAGCCTGGCTCCGGGGAGCTGTTTTTT. The whole variable domain, remainder taken from reference TRBV25-1 and TRBJ2-2, is EADIYQTPRYLVIGTGKKITLECSQTMGHDKMYWYQQDPGMELHLIHYSYGVNSTEKGDLSSESTVSRIRTEHFPLTLESARPSHTSQYLCASSEPGSGELFFGEGSRLTVL.

This chain connects TRBV5-1 to TRBJ2-3; TRBD2 matches 9 bases. V shed 3 bases and J 1 base; nucleotides not matched to a gene: 6. The CDR3 is 16 amino acids. The germline V gene encodes CDR1 SGHRS and CDR2 YFSETQ. CDR3 sequence (DNA): TGCGCCAGCAGCTCGACTAGCGGTGGCCGCACAGATACGCAGTATTTT. Translated, it gives CASSSTSGGRTDTQYF. The full variable domain, in which reference TRBV5-1 and TRBJ2-3 provide the parts outside the CDR3, is KAGVTQTPRYLIKTRGQQVTLSCSPISGHRSVSWYQQTPGQGLQFLFEYFSETQRNKGNFPGRFSGRQFSNSRSEMNVSTLELGDSALYLCASSSTSGGRTDTQYFGPGTRLTVL.

The chain has TRBV5-1 and TRBJ2-5; weak D call: TRBD1 (5 bases). In germline, CDR1 is SGHRS, CDR2 YFSETQ. The CDR3 loop spans 15 amino acids. With 0 bases removed from V and 1 base from J, the gap between germline ends came to 10 bases. This chain's CDR3 is CASSLAGQGQETQYF. DNA of the CDR3: TGCGCCAGCAGCTTGGCCGGGCAGGGCCAAGAGACCCAGTACTTC.

DNA for the CDR3: TGTGCCAGCAGCCGGGACACAGTCTACGAGCAGTACTTC. Translation gives CASSRDTVYEQYF. The chain employs TRBV3-1 (or the pseudogene TRBV3-2) and TRBJ2-7; TRBD1 might be the D (6 bases). The V gene's germline CDR1 is LGHDT and CDR2 YNNKEL (reference sequence). Deletions cut 4 bases from V and 3 bases from J, with 10 bases between. This CDR3 spans 13 amino acids.

V and J are TRBV19 and TRBJ2-7; perhaps TRBD2 as D (6 bases). Germline assignment: CDR1 LNHDA and CDR2 SQIVND (reference sequence). Trimming removed 5 bases at V and 4 bases at J, with 18 bases between. The CDR3 is 15 amino acids. The CDR3 sequence: CASSSLEGLQYEQYF. The CDR3 coding sequence is TGTGCCAGTAGTTCCCTGGAGGGTCTTCAGTACGAGCAGTACTTC.

This rearrangement joins TRBV7-9 to TRBJ2-5, with 11 bases fitting TRBD2. V shed 5 bases and J 2 bases; nucleotides not matched to a gene: 13. The CDR3 has 18 residues. CDR1 and CDR2 (germline): SEHNR, FQNEAQ (reference sequence). CDR3 DNA sequence: TGTGCCAGCAGCGGCGTAGCGGGGGGGCCGGGAGGGCAAGAGACCCAGTACTTC. This sequence encodes CASSGVAGGPGGQETQYF.

The chain combines TRBV25-1 with TRBJ2-7; 8 nucleotides match TRBD2. This CDR3 has 16 amino acids. The V gene end was trimmed by 7 bases and the J gene end by 0 bases; junction bases not matched to a gene: 11. Germline V CDR1 and CDR2: MGHDK, SYGVNS. The CDR3 loop is CASTRGLGKNSYEQYF. CDR3 coding DNA: TGTGCCAGCACTCGGGGACTAGGTAAAAACTCCTACGAGCAGTACTTC.

The V gene is TRBV7-3, the J gene TRBJ2-3, with 10 positions matching TRBD2. There are 17 residues in the CDR3. After removal of 5 bases from V and 1 base from J, the junction contained 9 bases not matched to a gene. Germline assignment: CDR1 SGHTA and CDR2 FQGTGA. CDR3 coding DNA: TGTGCCAGCAGCAAAAGGTCCAGCGGGGGGGGCACAGATACGCAGTATTTT. Encoded protein: CASSKRSSGGGTDTQYF.

This clone was counted a single time. V is TRBV5-4 and J is TRBJ1-6, with TRBD1 matching 8 bases. The V segment lost 4 bases and the J segment 0 bases; nucleotides outside the gene matches: 3. This CDR3 has 16 residues. The germline V gene encodes CDR1 SGHNT and CDR2 YYREEE (reference sequence). The CDR3 coding sequence is TGTGCCAGCAGCCCGGACAGGGACTCCTATAATTCACCCCTCCACTTT. It encodes CASSPDRDSYNSPLHF.

The chain uses TRBV9 and TRBJ2-1, with a possible D match to TRBD1 (6 bases). CDR3 length: 13 residues. The V end lost 5 bases, the J end lost 9 bases, and 15 bases lay between the germline ends. Germline lookup yields CDR1 SGDLS and CDR2 YYNGEE. The CDR3 DNA reads TGTGCCAGCAGATCCAGTGGGGACATTGAGCAGTTCTTC. The encoded protein is CASRSSGDIEQFF.

J is TRBJ2-7 and V is TRBV20-1, with 11 bases identical to TRBD2. Unmatched junction bases numbered 8, after V lost 3 bases and J lost 7 bases. This CDR3 spans 14 amino acids. From germline, CDR1 is DFQATT and CDR2 SNEGSKA (reference sequence). CDR3 DNA: TGCAGTGCTAGTTTAGCGGGAGGGCCCAAAGAGCAGTACTTC. Amino acid sequence: CSASLAGGPKEQYF.